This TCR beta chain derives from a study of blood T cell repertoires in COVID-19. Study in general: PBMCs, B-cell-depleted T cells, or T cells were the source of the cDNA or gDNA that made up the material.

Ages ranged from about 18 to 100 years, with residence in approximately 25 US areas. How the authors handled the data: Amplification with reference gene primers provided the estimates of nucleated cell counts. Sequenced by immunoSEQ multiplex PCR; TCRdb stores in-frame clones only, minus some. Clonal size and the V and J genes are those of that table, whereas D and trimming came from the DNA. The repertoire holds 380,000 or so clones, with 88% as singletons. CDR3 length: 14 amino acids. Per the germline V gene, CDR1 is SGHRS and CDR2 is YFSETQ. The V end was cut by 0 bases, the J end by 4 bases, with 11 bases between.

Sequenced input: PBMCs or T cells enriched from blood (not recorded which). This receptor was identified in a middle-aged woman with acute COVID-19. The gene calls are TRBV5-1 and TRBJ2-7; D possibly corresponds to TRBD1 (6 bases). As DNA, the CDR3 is TGCGCCAGCAGCTTGGAGGACAGCAGTTACGAGCAGTACTTC. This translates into CASSLEDSSYEQYF.